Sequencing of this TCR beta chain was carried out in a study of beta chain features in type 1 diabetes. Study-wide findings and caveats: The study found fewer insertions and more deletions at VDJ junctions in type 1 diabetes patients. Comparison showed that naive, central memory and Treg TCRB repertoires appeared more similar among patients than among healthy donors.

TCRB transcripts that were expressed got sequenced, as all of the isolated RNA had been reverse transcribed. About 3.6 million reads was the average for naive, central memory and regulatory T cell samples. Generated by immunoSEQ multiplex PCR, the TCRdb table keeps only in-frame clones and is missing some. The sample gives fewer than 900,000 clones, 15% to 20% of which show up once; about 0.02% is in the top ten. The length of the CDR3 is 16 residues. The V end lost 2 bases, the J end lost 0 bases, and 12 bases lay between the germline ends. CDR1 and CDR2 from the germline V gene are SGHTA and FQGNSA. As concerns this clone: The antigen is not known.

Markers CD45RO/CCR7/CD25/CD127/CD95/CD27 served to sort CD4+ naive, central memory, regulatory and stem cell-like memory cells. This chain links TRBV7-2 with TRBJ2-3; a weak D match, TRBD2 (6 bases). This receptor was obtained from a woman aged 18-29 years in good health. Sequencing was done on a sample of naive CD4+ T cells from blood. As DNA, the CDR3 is TGTGCCAGCAGCTTAATGGGAGGCCCCAGCACAGATACGCAGTATTTT. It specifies CASSLMGGPSTDTQYF. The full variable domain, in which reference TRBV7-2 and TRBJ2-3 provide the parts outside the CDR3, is GAGVSQSPSNKVTEKGKDVELRCDPISGHTALYWYRQSLGQGLEFLIYFQGNSAPDKSGLPSDRFSAERTGGSVSTLTIQRTQQEDSAVYLCASSLMGGPSTDTQYFGPGTRLTVL.